Each of the 22 T cell receptor beta chains below was sequenced from the same sample in a study of T cell responses to AZD1222 COVID-19 vaccine. Assay used: immunoSEQ multiplex PCR; TCRdb lists only in-frame clones, some missing. Among fewer than 110,000 clones listed, approximately 86% were seen once. The specimen comprised peripheral blood, sampled on day 0 of AZD1222 vaccination. These receptors were taken from an adult in good health.

The genes are TRBV5-4 and TRBJ2-1; 8 bases are shared with TRBD2. Germline CDR1 and CDR2: SGHNT and YYREEE (reference sequence). The length of the CDR3 is 15 residues. J was trimmed by 5 bases and V by 0 bases; bases with no gene match: 4. CDR3 loop: CASSLASGPHNEQFF. As DNA, the CDR3 is TGTGCCAGCAGCTTGGCTAGCGGGCCTCACAATGAGCAGTTCTTC.

The chain recombines TRBV7-9 with TRBJ2-7; D might be TRBD1 (8 bases). Between the trimmed V and J ends, which lost 0 bases and 6 bases, there was a span of 15 bases. The length of the CDR3 is 15 residues. Germline CDR1 and CDR2: SEHNR and FQNEAQ (reference sequence). The CDR3 loop reads CASSLALDREGEQYF. In DNA, the CDR3 is TGTGCCAGCAGCTTAGCGTTGGACAGGGAGGGCGAGCAGTACTTC.

This clone was picked up a small number of times. The chain has TRBV7-2 and TRBJ2-7; D possibly uses TRBD1 or TRBD2 (6 bases each). V was shortened by 7 bases and J by 0 bases, with 16 bases between the two germline ends. Germline CDR1 SGHTA, CDR2 FQGNSA. The CDR3 contains 15 residues. CDR3 sequence reads: CASTPGAENSYEQYF. The CDR3 nucleotides read TGTGCCAGCACCCCGGGGGCGGAAAACTCCTACGAGCAGTACTTC.

The rearrangement links TRBV3-1 (or the pseudogene TRBV3-2) to TRBJ1-1, with D perhaps TRBD1 (5 bases). CDR1 is LGHDT, CDR2 YNNKEL, per germline (reference sequence). Trimming left V 4 bases short and J 6 bases short, with 9 bases between. The CDR3 sequence is 12 residues long. This chain's CDR3 is CASSRDPPEAFF. In DNA form, the CDR3 reads TGTGCCAGCAGCCGGGACCCCCCTGAAGCTTTCTTT.

The rearrangement joins TRBV9 to TRBJ2-2; D is undetermined. The CDR3 is made up of 14 amino acids. The V gene's germline CDR1 is SGDLS and CDR2 YYNGEE. V lost 3 bases and J lost 4, with 10 bases in between. The CDR3 DNA reads as TGTGCCAGCAGCGCACGAGTTGGCACCGGGGAGCTGTTTTTT. Its protein product is CASSARVGTGELFF.

This clone was seen once. The chain employs TRBV24-1 and TRBJ1-4; 7 bases match TRBD1. CDR1 is KGHDR, CDR2 SFDVKD, per germline. V was clipped by 3 bases and J by 6 bases; unmatched bases: 6. The CDR3 totals 15 residues. The CDR3 reads CATSDPQGGHEKLFF. The CDR3 nucleotides are TGTGCCACCAGTGATCCCCAGGGGGGGCATGAAAAACTGTTTTTT.

CDR3 region: CASSISRGRGFGNTIYF. CDR3 nucleotide sequence: TGTGCCAGTAGTATTTCCAGGGGCCGCGGATTTGGAAACACCATATATTTT. V usage is TRBV19 and J usage is TRBJ1-3; weak D call: TRBD1 (6 bases). The V and J ends lost 3 bases and 3 bases respectively, with 18 bases between them. Germline V gene lookup returns CDR1 LNHDA and CDR2 SQIVND (reference sequence). This CDR3 contains 17 residues.

The J gene is TRBJ1-2, the V gene TRBV28, with D unresolved. The CDR3 is made up of 17 amino acids. Germline V gives CDR1 MDHEN, CDR2 SYDVKM. The V end lost 8 bases, the J end lost 4 bases, and 26 bases lay between the germline ends. The CDR3 protein is CASFTRRASTPLYGYTF. The CDR3 DNA follows: TGTGCCAGCTTTACGAGGAGGGCGTCAACACCGCTCTATGGCTACACCTTC.

As regards this clone: The sample has other DNA sequences that encode this CDR3 too. The chain links TRBV18 to TRBJ1-2; 7 bases line up with TRBD1. V gave up 2 bases and J gave up 3 bases; unmatched junction bases: 0. The CDR3 is 13 amino acids. Germline V gene sequence: CDR1 KGHSH, CDR2 LQKENI. The CDR3 spells CASSPGTDYGYTF. The CDR3 bases are TGTGCCAGCTCACCAGGGACAGACTATGGCTACACCTTC.

The chain's CDR3 is CASSVRGRLTDTQYF. The DNA for the CDR3 is TGTGCCAGCAGCGTGCGTGGGAGGCTCACAGATACGCAGTATTTT. The rearrangement links TRBV9 to TRBJ2-3, with D possibly TRBD2 on 6 matching bases. CDR3 length equals 15 residues. Germline V gene data show CDR1 as SGDLS and CDR2 as YYNGEE. Trimming removed 2 bases at V and 2 bases at J, with 12 bases between.

The chain uses TRBV15 and TRBJ1-2; D gene unclear. Trimming took off 0 bases at V and 8 bases at J, with 16 bases between the two ends. The V gene's germline CDR1 is LNHNV and CDR2 YYDKDF (reference sequence). CDR3 size: 15 residues. CDR3 sequence: CATSRDSSRLGGYTF. CDR3 nucleotides: TGTGCCACCAGCAGAGATTCGAGCAGGCTAGGGGGCTACACCTTC.

This sequence joins TRBV20-1 and TRBJ1-5, with no clear D. The CDR3 extends over 11 amino acids. V shed 0 bases and J shed 7 bases, with 4 bases lying between them. Germline V gene lookup returns CDR1 DFQATT and CDR2 SNEGSKA (reference sequence). In DNA, the CDR3 is TGCAGTGCTAGAGATCGGCAGCCCCAGCATTTT. As protein: CSARDRQPQHF.

As DNA, the CDR3 is TGTGCCACCAGCCCCCCTGGGCTGAGACGGATGAACACTGAAGCTTTCTTT. Its translation: CATSPPGLRRMNTEAFF. This chain connects TRBV15 to TRBJ1-1; D is unresolved. Trimming pared 5 bases from V and 0 bases from J, leaving 19 bases between. This CDR3 has 17 residues. The germline V gene has CDR1 LNHNV and CDR2 YYDKDF (reference sequence).

J is TRBJ2-2 and V is TRBV7-2; 9 nucleotides align to TRBD2. With V trimmed by 5 bases and J by 7 bases, 8 bases remained unmatched. The CDR3 totals 15 residues. The V gene's germline CDR1 is SGHTA and CDR2 FQGNSA. The CDR3 loop reads CASSGGGLAIGELFF. In nucleotides, the CDR3 is TGTGCCAGCAGCGGGGGCGGACTAGCGATCGGGGAGCTGTTTTTT.

The chain recombines TRBV28 with TRBJ2-1; TRBD1 might be the D (6 bases). In germline, CDR1 is MDHEN, CDR2 SYDVKM. This CDR3 spans 17 amino acids. Trimming shortened V by 3 bases and J by 9 bases, and 24 bases separated the two germline ends. The DNA for the CDR3 is TGTGCCAGCAGTTTCTCTAAAACAGGGCGTTGGGCGGGTGAGCAGTTCTTC. Translated: CASSFSKTGRWAGEQFF.

This clone was counted a single time. The rearrangement joins TRBV19 to TRBJ1-1, with a possible D match to TRBD1 (5 bases). CDR1 is LNHDA, CDR2 SQIVND, per germline (reference sequence). Trimming removed 1 base at V and 11 bases at J, with 17 bases between. This CDR3 is built from 14 residues. CDR3 protein: CASSIGALKEGAFF. The CDR3 DNA reads TGTGCCAGTAGTATAGGGGCCTTGAAGGAGGGGGCTTTCTTT.

The chain joins TRBV19 to TRBJ2-2; 9 bases line up with TRBD1. CDR3 length equals 15 residues. CDR1 is LNHDA, CDR2 SQIVND, per germline (reference sequence). J gave up 8 bases and V 3 bases, and 7 bases lay outside the gene matches. The CDR3 loop reads CASSMRGQGSGELFF. Here the CDR3 DNA reads TGTGCCAGTAGTATGAGAGGACAGGGGTCGGGGGAGCTGTTTTTT.

The rearrangement joins TRBV9 to TRBJ2-5; possible D gene TRBD2, 7 bases. Deletions cut 2 bases from V and 3 bases from J, with 14 bases between. This CDR3 has 15 amino acids. In germline, CDR1 is SGDLS, CDR2 YYNGEE. CDR3 in DNA: TGTGCCAGCAGCGTCGGAACAGGGAGGGAAGAGACCCAGTACTTC. Encoded protein: CASSVGTGREETQYF.

The genes are TRBV7-9 and TRBJ2-7; D gene unclear. Trimming took off 3 bases at V and 7 bases at J, with 19 bases between the two ends. CDR3 size: 15 residues. Germline CDR1 SEHNR, CDR2 FQNEAQ (reference sequence). The CDR3 region has the DNA TGTGCCAGCAGCTTTAATGGGGTGTTCTCGGTAGAGCAGTACTTC. Protein product: CASSFNGVFSVEQYF.

The chain has TRBV3-1 (or the pseudogene TRBV3-2) and TRBJ2-4; 7 nucleotides align to TRBD1. V gave up 2 bases and J gave up 1 base; unmatched junction bases: 2. The CDR3 has 15 amino acids. Germline V CDR1 and CDR2: LGHDT, YNNKEL (reference sequence). The CDR3 sequence: CASSQQDRAKNIQYF. The CDR3, as DNA: TGTGCCAGCAGCCAACAGGACAGGGCCAAAAACATTCAGTACTTC.

Concerning this clone itself: In the same sample, other DNA sequences code for this CDR3. This chain joins TRBV9 and TRBJ2-2; no firm D call. The CDR3 sequence is 14 residues long. Germline CDR1 SGDLS, CDR2 YYNGEE. Between the trimmed V and J ends, which lost 0 bases and 4 bases, there was a span of 7 bases. The CDR3 nucleotides are TGTGCCAGCAGCGTAGCTGGGGTCACCGGGGAGCTGTTTTTT. This sequence encodes CASSVAGVTGELFF. Full variable domain (remainder filled in from reference TRBV9 and TRBJ2-2): DSGVTQTPKHLITATGQRVTLRCSPRSGDLSVYWYQQSLDQGLQFLIQYYNGEERAKGNILERFSAQQFPDLHSELNLSSLELGDSALYFCASSVAGVTGELFFGEGSRLTVL.

The chain combines TRBV5-1 with TRBJ1-1; no firm D call. The CDR3 totals 14 residues. Germline V gene sequence: CDR1 SGHRS, CDR2 YFSETQ. Trimming took 1 base from V and 3 from J, leaving 10 bases between them. As DNA, the CDR3 is TGCGCCAGCAGCTTGTATAGCGGTGACACTGAAGCTTTCTTT. Translation gives CASSLYSGDTEAFF.